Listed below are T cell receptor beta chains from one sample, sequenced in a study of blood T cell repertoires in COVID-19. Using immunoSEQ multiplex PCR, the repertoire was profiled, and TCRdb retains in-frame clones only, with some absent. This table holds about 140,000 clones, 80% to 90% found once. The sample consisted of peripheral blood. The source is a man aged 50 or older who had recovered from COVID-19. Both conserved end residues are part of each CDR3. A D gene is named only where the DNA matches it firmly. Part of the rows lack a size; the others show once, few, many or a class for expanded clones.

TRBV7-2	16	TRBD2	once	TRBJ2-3	CASSLVAGGGADTQYF	TGTGCCAGCAGCTTAGTAGCGGGGGGAGGCGCAGATACGCAGTATTTT
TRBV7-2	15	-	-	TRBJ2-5	CASSLRLRAQETQYF	TGTGCCAGCAGCCTACGACTGCGAGCACAAGAGACCCAGTACTTC
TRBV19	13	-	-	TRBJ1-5	CASSRDTNQPQHF	TGTGCCAGTAGCCGGGACACCAATCAGCCCCAGCATTTT
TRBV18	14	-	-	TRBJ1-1	CASSPYGGKTEAFF	TGTGCCAGCTCACCATACGGGGGGAAGACTGAAGCTTTCTTT
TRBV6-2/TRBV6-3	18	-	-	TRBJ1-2	CASSYSSSGYGFNYGYTF	TGTGCCAGCAGTTACTCGAGTTCGGGATATGGCTTTAACTATGGCTACACCTTC
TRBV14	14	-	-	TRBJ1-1	CASSQVAGKMEAFF	TGTGCCAGCAGCCAAGTCGCAGGGAAGATGGAAGCTTTCTTT
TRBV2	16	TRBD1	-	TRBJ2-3	CASSERTGGPSDTQYF	TGTGCCAGCAGTGAGCGGACAGGGGGCCCCTCGGATACGCAGTATTTT
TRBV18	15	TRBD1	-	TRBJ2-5	CASSPRQGDQETQYF	TGTGCCAGCTCACCCCGACAGGGAGACCAAGAGACCCAGTACTTC
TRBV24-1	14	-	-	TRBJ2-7	CATSDLNFTYEQYF	TGTGCCACCAGTGATTTGAACTTCACCTACGAGCAGTACTTC
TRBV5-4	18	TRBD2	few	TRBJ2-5	CASSLDPGLAGPRETQYF	TGTGCCAGCAGCTTGGATCCGGGACTAGCGGGGCCCAGGGAGACCCAGTACTTC
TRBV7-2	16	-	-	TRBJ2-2	CASSPRLGVNTGELFF	TGTGCCAGCAGCCCAAGGCTGGGCGTTAACACCGGGGAGCTGTTTTTT
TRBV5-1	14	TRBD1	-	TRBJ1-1	CASSLGQGGTEAFF	TGCGCCAGCAGCCTCGGACAGGGAGGCACTGAAGCTTTCTTT
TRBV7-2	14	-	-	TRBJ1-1	CASSLQGLDTEAFF	TGTGCCAGCAGCTTGCAGGGGTTGGACACTGAAGCTTTCTTT
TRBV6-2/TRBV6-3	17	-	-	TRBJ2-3	CASSYSILPGESDTQYF	TGTGCCAGCAGTTACTCGATTTTGCCAGGGGAGTCAGATACGCAGTATTTT
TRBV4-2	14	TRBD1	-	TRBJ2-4	CASSQGDSERIQYF	TGTGCCAGCAGCCAAGGGGACAGCGAACGGATTCAGTACTTC
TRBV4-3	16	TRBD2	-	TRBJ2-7	CASSQEGLAGRYEQYF	TGCGCCAGCAGCCAAGAGGGGTTAGCGGGCCGCTACGAGCAGTACTTC
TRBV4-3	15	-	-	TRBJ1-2	CASSQEAGASYGYTF	TGCGCCAGCAGCCAAGAGGCGGGGGCCTCCTATGGCTACACCTTC
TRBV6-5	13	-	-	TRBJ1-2	CASSTGSDYGYTF	TGTGCCAGCAGTACCGGGTCGGACTATGGCTACACCTTC
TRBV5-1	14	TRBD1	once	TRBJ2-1	CASSQGTVYNEQFF	TGCGCCAGCAGCCAAGGGACAGTCTACAATGAGCAGTTCTTC
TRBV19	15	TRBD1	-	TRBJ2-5	CASRTGQGARETQYF	TGTGCCAGTCGCACTGGACAGGGGGCCCGAGAGACCCAGTACTTC
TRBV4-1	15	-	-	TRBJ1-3	CASSQASVPGNTIYF	TGCGCCAGCAGCCAAGCTTCGGTCCCTGGAAACACCATATATTTT
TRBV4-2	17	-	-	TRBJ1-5	CASSQARQVGSNQPQHF	TGTGCCAGCAGCCAAGCCAGACAGGTAGGCAGCAATCAGCCCCAGCATTTT
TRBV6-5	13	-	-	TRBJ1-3	CASSQNSGNTIYF	TGTGCCAGCAGTCAGAACTCTGGAAACACCATATATTTT